This TCR beta chain appears in the sequencing data of a study of beta chain features in type 1 diabetes. Study results and limitations: Junctions at VDJ sites from type 1 diabetes patients had fewer insertions and more deletions. Within patients, naive, central memory and Treg TCRB repertoires seemed more similar than within healthy donors.

This clone was observed a few times. Its specificity is unknown. CDR3 length: 12 residues. Looked up from germline, CDR1 is SGHDN and CDR2 is FVKESK. Deletions cut 0 bases from V and 12 bases from J, with 10 bases between. All of the isolated RNA was reverse transcribed, so expressed TCRB transcripts were sequenced. The method was immunoSEQ multiplex PCR; TCRdb's version includes in-frame clones alone and lacks a portion of them. The sample has approximately 200,000 clones, 9.6% seen once. The sequence was collected from a woman under 30 in good health. This chain uses TRBV14 with TRBJ2-3, with TRBD1 as a possible D gene (5 bases). The sequenced sample was naive CD4+ T cells from blood. CDR3 bases: TGTGCCAGCAGCCAAGACAGGGTTAGACAGTATTTT. It codes for CASSQDRVRQYF.